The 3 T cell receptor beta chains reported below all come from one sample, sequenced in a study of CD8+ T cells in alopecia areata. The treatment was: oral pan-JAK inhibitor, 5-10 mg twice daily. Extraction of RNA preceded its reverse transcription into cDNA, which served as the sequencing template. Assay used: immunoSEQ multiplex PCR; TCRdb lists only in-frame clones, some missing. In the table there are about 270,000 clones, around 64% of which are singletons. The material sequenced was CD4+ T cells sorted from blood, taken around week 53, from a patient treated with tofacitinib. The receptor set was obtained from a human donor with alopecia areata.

The CDR3 spells CASSLIRETQYF. DNA for the CDR3: TGCGCCAGCAGCTTGATTCGGGAGACCCAGTACTTC. The rearrangement links TRBV5-1 to TRBJ2-5; the D is unclear. The germline V gene encodes CDR1 SGHRS and CDR2 YFSETQ. CDR3 size: 12 residues. V shed 1 base and J shed 5 bases, with 6 bases lying between them. The variable domain in full, with the rest retrieved from reference TRBV5-1 and TRBJ2-5, is KAGVTQTPRYLIKTRGQQVTLSCSPISGHRSVSWYQQTPGQGLQFLFEYFSETQRNKGNFPGRFSGRQFSNSRSEMNVSTLELGDSALYLCASSLIRETQYFGPGTRLLVL.

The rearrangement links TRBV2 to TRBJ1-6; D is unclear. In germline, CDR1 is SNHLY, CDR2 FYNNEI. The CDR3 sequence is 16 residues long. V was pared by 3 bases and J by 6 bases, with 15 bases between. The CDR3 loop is CASSETFQRVNSPLHF. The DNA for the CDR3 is TGTGCCAGCAGTGAGACTTTCCAACGAGTTAATTCACCCCTCCACTTT.

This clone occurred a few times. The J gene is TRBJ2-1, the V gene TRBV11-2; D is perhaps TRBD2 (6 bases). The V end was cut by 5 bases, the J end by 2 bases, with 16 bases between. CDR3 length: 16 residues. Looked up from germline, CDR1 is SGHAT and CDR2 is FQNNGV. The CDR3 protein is CASSEGTGGPYNEQFF. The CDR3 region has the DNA TGTGCCAGCAGCGAAGGAACCGGGGGACCCTACAATGAGCAGTTCTTC.